This TCR beta chain emerged from a study of sequential checkpoint blockade in melanoma. The overall study: Arm A got nivolumab then ipilimumab; arm B the reverse, 1:1. General study findings and limits: Tumor T-cell fraction and clonality correlated with PD-L1 and CD8+ counts. Patients with week-13 increases in T-cell fraction and clonality benefited about 30 times more often.

Only in-frame clones appear in the TCRdb table, and some are missing; sequencing was by immunoSEQ multiplex PCR. The sample holds some 7,500 clones, about 25% seen once. Treatment in this sample: randomized to nivolumab then ipilimumab (arm A) or the reverse (arm B). The CDR3 is made up of 15 amino acids. J was trimmed by 5 bases and V by 5 bases; bases with no gene match: 11. From germline, CDR1 is SGHNT and CDR2 YENEEA. This clone has a count of ten or more. What it binds is unknown. Material: tumor tissue (inferred from file names), obtained from a patient given nivolumab and ipilimumab in sequence. The source of this sequence is a human donor with melanoma. The chain is built from TRBV11-3 and TRBJ2-7; 8 bases align to TRBD2. CDR3 amino acids: CASSKPGTRRDEQYF. The DNA for the CDR3 is TGTGCCAGCAGCAAACCAGGGACTAGAAGAGACGAGCAGTACTTC.